A single sample gave rise to the 10 T cell receptor beta chains below, sequenced in a study of blood T cells in healthy people across ages. Alongside a J-beta primer mix, a sample-barcoded 5' primer served in a second PCR lasting about 6 to 12 cycles. Each CDR3 protein gets one entry after TCRdb re-called the 5' RACE reads with MiXCR. The repertoire holds around 1.5 million distinct CDR3 sequences, with around 59% as singletons. The sample consisted of blood. The receptor source for this set is a young man in good health.

This clonotype occurred a few times. This chain connects TRBV12-5 to TRBJ1-1; 9 nucleotides match TRBD1. V lost 0 bases, J lost 6 bases, and 14 bases stayed unmatched. In germline, CDR1 is LGHNT, CDR2 FRNRAP. CDR3 length: 18 amino acids. The CDR3 DNA sequence: TGTGCTAGTGGTTTGGTCTACCTGGGACAGGGCCCGCGGTCTGAAGCTTTCTTT. Translated, it gives CASGLVYLGQGPRSEAFF.

The chain links TRBV15 to TRBJ1-2; the D is unclear. The V end was cut by 2 bases, the J end by 13 bases, with 17 bases between. This CDR3 is 13 amino acids long. CDR1 and CDR2 from the germline V gene are LNHNV and YYDKDF (reference sequence). As DNA, the CDR3 is TGTGCCACCAGCAGATATCGAAGTGGGTCCGCCACCTTC. This codes for CATSRYRSGSATF.

The gene calls are TRBV20-1 and TRBJ2-1; D is unclear. Germline loops: CDR1 DFQATT, CDR2 SNEGSKA (reference sequence). The CDR3 is made up of 12 amino acids. CDR3 DNA: TGCAGCTCCGATCTAGGGTTCAATGAGCAGTTCTTC. It yields the protein CSSDLGFNEQFF.

J is TRBJ2-7 and V is TRBV4-2; TRBD1 might be the D (5 bases). The germline V gene has CDR1 LGHNA and CDR2 YNFKEQ. V was shortened by 3 bases and J by 3 bases, with 9 bases between the two germline ends. The CDR3 has 13 residues. The CDR3 DNA reads TGTGCCAGCAGCCACCGAAGGGGCTACGAGCAGTACTTC. Translated, it gives CASSHRRGYEQYF.

This clonotype was counted many times. The chain links TRBV4-2 to TRBJ1-2; a weak D match, TRBD1 (5 bases). The V end was cut by 4 bases, the J end by 5 bases, with 8 bases between. The CDR3 contains 12 residues. Per the germline V gene, CDR1 is LGHNA and CDR2 is YNFKEQ. The CDR3 spells CASSPAGYGYTF. The DNA for the CDR3 is TGTGCCAGCAGCCCAGCAGGGTATGGCTACACCTTC.

The V call is TRBV2, the J call TRBJ2-3; D uncertain. The CDR3 spans 12 residues. Per the germline V gene, CDR1 is SNHLY and CDR2 is FYNNEI. The ends were cut back, 4 bases at V and 6 bases at J, with 8 bases in the middle. CDR3 in DNA: TGTGCCAGCAGTGTCGGGCGGGATACGCAGTATTTT. It translates to CASSVGRDTQYF.

The J gene is TRBJ1-2, the V gene TRBV20-1, with 9 bases identical to TRBD1. The CDR3 runs to 14 residues. Looked up from germline, CDR1 is DFQATT and CDR2 is SNEGSKA (reference sequence). J gave up 4 bases and V 0 bases, and 3 bases lay outside the gene matches. CDR3: CSARDLDRGYGYTF. The CDR3 bases are TGCAGTGCTAGAGATCTGGACAGGGGCTATGGCTACACCTTC.

The genes are TRBV7-2 and TRBJ2-1; D is possibly TRBD1 (6 bases). V was trimmed by 0 bases and J by 4 bases, leaving 10 bases between them. The CDR3 runs 15 residues. Germline V gives CDR1 SGHTA, CDR2 FQGNSA. The CDR3 sequence: CASSLAPDSYNEQFF. CDR3 nucleotide sequence: TGTGCCAGCAGCTTAGCCCCGGACAGTTACAATGAGCAGTTCTTC.

CDR3 residues: CASRIQGGKDGYTF. CDR3 sequence (DNA): TGTGCCAGCAGGATACAGGGAGGAAAGGATGGCTACACCTTC. The genes are TRBV6-5 and TRBJ1-2, with D perhaps TRBD1 (6 bases). The V end was cut by 6 bases, the J end by 6 bases, with 17 bases between. Germline CDR1 reads MNHEY; CDR2 reads SVGAGI. CDR3 length equals 14 residues.

This sequence joins TRBV25-1 and TRBJ2-1; 8 positions agree with TRBD2. There are 16 residues in the CDR3. The trim removed 2 bases at V and 1 base at J, leaving 4 bases unmatched. Germline assignment: CDR1 MGHDK and CDR2 SYGVNS. CDR3 amino acids: CASSEKTGGSYNEQFF. In nucleotides, the CDR3 is TGTGCCAGCAGTGAAAAAACGGGAGGGTCCTACAATGAGCAGTTCTTC.